Following are 29 T cell receptor beta chains from one sample sequenced in a study of blood T cell repertoires in COVID-19. Profiled with immunoSEQ multiplex PCR; TCRdb holds only in-frame clones, not every one. The sample carries 60,000 to 85,000 clones, approximately 80% recorded once. The source material was peripheral blood. The receptor source for this set is a man older than 75 with acute or convalescent COVID-19.

The gene calls are TRBV9 and TRBJ2-5; D possibly corresponds to TRBD1 (5 bases). The CDR3 sequence is 14 residues long. V was clipped by 4 bases and J by 5 bases, with 15 bases between them. Germline V gives CDR1 SGDLS, CDR2 YYNGEE. CDR3 nucleotide sequence: TGTGCCAGCAGCCCTCGCTCAGCAGGGGAGACCCAGTACTTC. Protein sequence: CASSPRSAGETQYF.

The chain is built from TRBV28 and TRBJ1-2; 9 bases line up with TRBD1. With V trimmed by 5 bases and J by 2 bases, 3 bases remained unmatched. The CDR3 runs 14 residues. Germline V CDR1 and CDR2: MDHEN, SYDVKM. The CDR3 protein is CASSRDRANYGYTF. The CDR3 nucleotides read TGTGCCAGCAGTAGGGACAGGGCAAACTATGGCTACACCTTC.

The gene calls are TRBV6-5 and TRBJ1-1; D remains ambiguous. The germline gives CDR1 MNHEY, CDR2 SVGAGI. V lost 0 bases and J 0 bases, leaving 8 bases between the germline ends. This CDR3 spans 15 amino acids. CDR3 in amino acids: CASSYSAGLNTEAFF. CDR3 sequence (DNA): TGTGCCAGCAGTTACTCCGCAGGCCTGAACACTGAAGCTTTCTTT.

The J gene is TRBJ2-3, the V gene TRBV5-1, with D perhaps TRBD2 (5 bases). Trimming took 3 bases from V and 2 from J, leaving 13 bases between them. Germline V gene sequence: CDR1 SGHRS, CDR2 YFSETQ. This CDR3 spans 15 amino acids. The CDR3 sequence: CASSWRAGHTDTQYF. CDR3 DNA: TGCGCCAGCAGCTGGCGGGCGGGTCACACAGATACGCAGTATTTT.

Only a few counts were recorded for this clone. The chain links TRBV6-2 or TRBV6-3 to TRBJ1-2, with 7 bases lining up with TRBD1. The CDR3 has 15 residues. Germline CDR1 MNHEY, CDR2 SVGEGT. V was clipped by 6 bases and J by 4 bases; unmatched bases: 11. Here the CDR3 reads CASSITGTAIYGYTF. The CDR3 DNA sequence: TGTGCCAGCAGCATAACCGGGACAGCGATCTATGGCTACACCTTC.

V is TRBV9 and J is TRBJ2-1, with 10 positions matching TRBD1. V was clipped by 0 bases and J by 5 bases; unmatched bases: 2. The CDR3 covers 15 residues. The germline CDR1 and CDR2 sequences are SGDLS and YYNGEE. The CDR3 protein is CASSVAGTGDNEQFF. The CDR3 DNA reads TGTGCCAGCAGCGTAGCCGGGACAGGGGACAATGAGCAGTTCTTC. The full variable domain, with the rest looked up from reference TRBV9 and TRBJ2-1, is DSGVTQTPKHLITATGQRVTLRCSPRSGDLSVYWYQQSLDQGLQFLIQYYNGEERAKGNILERFSAQQFPDLHSELNLSSLELGDSALYFCASSVAGTGDNEQFFGPGTRLTVL.

The genes are TRBV10-3 and TRBJ2-7; a weak D match, TRBD1 (5 bases). CDR1 is ENHRY, CDR2 SYGVKD, per germline. This CDR3 is 16 amino acids long. With 0 bases removed from V and 1 base from J, the gap between germline ends came to 13 bases. This chain's CDR3 is CAISESWGPGSYEQYF. Written as DNA, the CDR3 is TGTGCCATCAGTGAGTCTTGGGGTCCAGGGTCCTACGAGCAGTACTTC.

This chain's CDR3 is CASSEPTKNQPQHF. The CDR3 region has the DNA TGTGCCAGCAGTGAACCTACTAAGAATCAGCCCCAGCATTTT. The genes are TRBV6-1 and TRBJ1-5; no definite D call. Germline CDR1 and CDR2: MNHNS and SASEGT. The CDR3 length is 14 residues. The V end lost 2 bases, the J end lost 4 bases, and 9 bases lay between the germline ends.

A few counts support this clone. V usage is TRBV5-5 and J usage is TRBJ1-5, with D maybe TRBD1 (6 bases). The germline V gene encodes CDR1 SGHKS and CDR2 YYEKEE (reference sequence). Trimming shortened V by 4 bases and J by 1 base, and 12 bases separated the two germline ends. The CDR3 totals 15 residues. CDR3 protein: CASSPGGQSNQPQHF. CDR3 in DNA: TGTGCCAGCAGCCCCGGGGGGCAGAGCAATCAGCCCCAGCATTTT.

The chain uses TRBV9 and TRBJ1-5; 7 nucleotides agree with TRBD1. The germline V gene has CDR1 SGDLS and CDR2 YYNGEE. Trimming took 4 bases from V and 2 from J; bases not matched to a gene: 6. The CDR3 totals 15 residues. The DNA of the CDR3 is TGTGCCAGCAGCTACACCGGGACAGGCAATCAGCCCCAGCATTTT. The encoded protein is CASSYTGTGNQPQHF.

V is TRBV19 and J is TRBJ2-7; 9 bases map to TRBD1. The V gene end was trimmed by 5 bases and the J gene end by 5 bases; junction bases not matched to a gene: 10. This CDR3 spans 15 amino acids. Germline V CDR1 and CDR2: LNHDA, SQIVND (reference sequence). CDR3 bases: TGTGCCAGTAGTGCCCCCGGGACAGGGATCCACGAGCAGTACTTC. It yields the protein CASSAPGTGIHEQYF.

The gene calls are TRBV6-2 or TRBV6-3 and TRBJ2-7, with 11 bases identical to TRBD2. The CDR3 has 15 amino acids. Germline assignment: CDR1 MNHEY and CDR2 SVGEGT. V shed 4 bases and J 3 bases; nucleotides not matched to a gene: 5. The CDR3 nucleotides read TGTGCCAGCAGTTCCCCGGGACTAGCGGACTACGAGCAGTACTTC. Translating gives CASSSPGLADYEQYF.

This clone was seen only once. The chain recombines TRBV7-3 with TRBJ2-1; a weak D match, TRBD2 (7 bases). Germline CDR1 reads SGHTA; CDR2 reads FQGTGA. V lost 5 bases and J 3 bases, leaving 14 bases between the germline ends. The length of the CDR3 is 15 residues. CDR3 residues: CASSLGGTIYNEQFF. CDR3 nucleotide sequence: TGTGCCAGCAGCCTCGGGGGGACAATCTACAATGAGCAGTTCTTC. Drawing the rest from reference TRBV7-3 and TRBJ2-1, the complete variable domain is GAGVSQTPSNKVTEKGKYVELRCDPISGHTALYWYRQSLGQGPEFLIYFQGTGAADDSGLPNDRFFAVRPEGSVSTLKIQRTERGDSAVYLCASSLGGTIYNEQFFGPGTRLTVL.

The chain uses TRBV6-2 or TRBV6-3 and TRBJ2-3; 14 bases line up with TRBD2. Germline V gene sequence: CDR1 MNHEY, CDR2 SVGEGT. J gave up 5 bases and V 0 bases, and 13 bases lay outside the gene matches. CDR3 size: 20 residues. The CDR3 protein is CASSYSSRSGLAGVIDTQYF. The CDR3 DNA follows: TGTGCCAGCAGTTACTCGAGTAGGTCGGGACTAGCGGGGGTCATAGATACGCAGTATTTT.

This sequence joins TRBV5-6 and TRBJ2-7, with unresolved D. The germline V and J ends were trimmed by 1 base and 4 bases, with 3 bases remaining between them. Germline V gene data show CDR1 as SGHDT and CDR2 as YYEEEE. The CDR3 is 11 amino acids. The CDR3 loop reads CASSLTYEQYF. The DNA for the CDR3 is TGTGCCAGCAGCTTGACTTACGAGCAGTACTTC.

Worth noting for this clone: Its ends do not fully match the called genes, so a read error is possible. This chain links TRBV18 with TRBJ1-1, with 8 bases that match TRBD1. Per the germline V gene, CDR1 is KGHSH and CDR2 is LQKENI. This CDR3 has 12 amino acids. This CDR3 reads CASSTPDRGAFF. Here the CDR3 DNA reads TGTGCCAGCTCAACACCTGACAGGGGAGCTTTCTTT.

J is TRBJ1-4 and V is TRBV6-5; no firm D call. The CDR3 loop spans 13 amino acids. Trimming shortened V by 4 bases and J by 6 bases, and 9 bases separated the two germline ends. In germline, CDR1 is MNHEY, CDR2 SVGAGI. The CDR3 reads CASSSGVDEKLFF. CDR3 DNA: TGTGCCAGCAGTTCCGGGGTGGATGAAAAACTGTTTTTT.

The rearrangement joins TRBV9 to TRBJ1-5; D may be TRBD1 (5 bases). Trimming took 1 base from V and 0 from J, leaving 8 bases between them. Germline CDR1 and CDR2: SGDLS and YYNGEE. The CDR3 length is 15 residues. This chain's CDR3 is CASSVRGDSNQPQHF. DNA of the CDR3: TGTGCCAGCAGCGTACGGGGGGATAGCAATCAGCCCCAGCATTTT.

J is TRBJ2-3 and V is TRBV4-1; the D gene could be TRBD1 or TRBD2 (9 bases each). The CDR3 covers 20 residues. Germline V gene sequence: CDR1 MGHRA, CDR2 YSYEKL. Deletions cut 4 bases from V and 0 bases from J, with 26 bases between. CDR3 bases: TGCGCCAGCAGCCTCTGGACAGGGGAAGTTAGCGGGGGTAGCACAGATACGCAGTATTTT. Protein product: CASSLWTGEVSGGSTDTQYF.

The chain links TRBV28 to TRBJ1-5, with TRBD1 matching 7 bases. Germline V CDR1 and CDR2: MDHEN, SYDVKM. The CDR3 contains 20 residues. Losses at the gene ends were 7 bases for V and 0 bases for J; bases not matched to a gene: 21. The DNA of the CDR3 is TGTGCCAGCACACCGAACTTTGGTGGCAGGGGGACTTATAGCAATCAGCCCCAGCATTTT. Its translation: CASTPNFGGRGTYSNQPQHF.

This sequence joins TRBV3-1 (or the pseudogene TRBV3-2) and TRBJ2-1, with 11 bases identical to TRBD1. This CDR3 has 16 amino acids. V trimming: 2 bases; J trimming: 6 bases; junction bases outside the gene matches: 6. The germline CDR1 and CDR2 sequences are LGHDT and YNNKEL (reference sequence). CDR3 DNA: TGTGCCAGCAGCCAAATCCCCGGGACAGGGGGCAATGAGCAGTTCTTC. Translating gives CASSQIPGTGGNEQFF.

This clone appeared once. The chain combines TRBV5-4 with TRBJ1-5; tentative D call: TRBD1 (5 bases). This CDR3 is built from 14 residues. V was cut by 5 bases and J by 2 bases, with 11 bases left in between. Germline CDR1 SGHNT, CDR2 YYREEE (reference sequence). Here the CDR3 DNA reads TGTGCCAGCAGTGGGGGGGGAGGCAATCAGCCCCAGCATTTT. It yields the protein CASSGGGGNQPQHF.

The chain has TRBV4-3 and TRBJ1-2; weak D call: TRBD1 (6 bases). V dropped 4 bases and J dropped 7 bases, with 16 bases sitting between them. The CDR3 spans 14 residues. CDR1 LGHNA and CDR2 YSLEER come from the germline V gene. The CDR3 sequence: CASSLSGGGLGYTF. CDR3 DNA sequence: TGCGCCAGCAGCCTTTCGGGGGGGGGCCTTGGCTACACCTTC.

V gene TRBV7-9 combines with J gene TRBJ2-3; a possible D gene is TRBD1 (6 bases). Per the germline V gene, CDR1 is SEHNR and CDR2 is FQNEAQ (reference sequence). V gave up 5 bases and J gave up 5 bases, with 14 bases separating them. This CDR3 spans 14 amino acids. The CDR3 loop reads CASSIPQGQDTQYF. The CDR3 coding sequence is TGTGCCAGCAGCATACCACAGGGACAAGATACGCAGTATTTT.

This rearrangement joins TRBV30 to TRBJ1-6, with 7 bases identical to TRBD1. CDR1 and CDR2 from the germline V gene are GTSNPN and SVGIG (reference sequence). The CDR3 runs 15 residues. V was clipped by 7 bases and J by 0 bases; unmatched bases: 6. CDR3 coding DNA: TGTGCCTCACCGGGACAGAGCTCCTATAATTCACCCCTCCACTTT. Its protein is CASPGQSSYNSPLHF.

This chain connects TRBV10-3 to TRBJ2-5, with 11 bases lining up with TRBD2. Losses at the gene ends were 5 bases for V and 3 bases for J; bases not matched to a gene: 2. Germline V gene data show CDR1 as ENHRY and CDR2 as SYGVKD. This CDR3 is built from 14 residues. The DNA for the CDR3 is TGTGCCATCAGTAAACTAGCGGGGGAAGAGACCCAGTACTTC. Translating gives CAISKLAGEETQYF.

The chain couples TRBV19 to TRBJ1-3; D ambiguous. The germline gives CDR1 LNHDA, CDR2 SQIVND (reference sequence). The CDR3 contains 15 residues. V shed 1 base and J shed 0 bases, with 7 bases lying between them. In nucleotides, the CDR3 is TGTGCCAGTAGTATAGGAGCAATCTCTGGAAACACCATATATTTT. Its translation is CASSIGAISGNTIYF.

V gene TRBV6-6 combines with J gene TRBJ2-5, with TRBD1 matching over 9 bases. The junction had 10 bases not matched to a gene; V was cut back by 6 bases and J by 5 bases. The germline V gene has CDR1 MNHNY and CDR2 SVGAGI (reference sequence). The CDR3 runs 15 residues. The CDR3: CASRTGQGIVETQYF. CDR3 nucleotide sequence: TGTGCCAGCAGAACGGGACAGGGAATCGTGGAGACCCAGTACTTC.

The rearrangement uses TRBV18 and TRBJ2-1; 9 nucleotides align to TRBD2. CDR1 and CDR2 (germline): KGHSH, LQKENI. There are 15 residues in the CDR3. With V trimmed by 3 bases and J by 7 bases, 7 bases remained unmatched. The DNA of the CDR3 is TGTGCCAGCTCACCTCTAGCGGGAAAGCAGAATGAGCAGTTCTTC. Protein product: CASSPLAGKQNEQFF. Complete variable domain (other parts from reference TRBV18 and TRBJ2-1): NAGVMQNPRHLVRRRGQEARLRCSPMKGHSHVYWYRQLPEEGLKFMVYLQKENIIDESGMPKERFSAEFPKEGPSILRIQQVVRGDSAAYFCASSPLAGKQNEQFFGPGTRLTVL.